This T cell receptor beta chain derives from a study of T cell repertoires in cytomegalovirus infection. Looking at the study overall: Carrying CMV and the relevant HLA type showed in public TCR beta signatures. Study observations and caveats: Within the response measured ex vivo, HLA-C-restricted CMV-specific TCR beta clonotypes were dominant. CMV carriers having the relevant HLA were flagged by cumulative public TCR beta family frequency.

Trimming took off 10 bases at V and 3 bases at J, with 20 bases between the two ends. CDR1 SGHRS and CDR2 YFSETQ come from the germline V gene. The CDR3 runs 15 residues. TCRdb reprocessed the reads with MiXCR, giving one entry per CDR3 protein. The sample consists of roughly 730,000 distinct CDR3 sequences, around a third of them appearing once. As for this clonotype: Its antigen is not identified.

The sequenced sample was cultured PBMCs, obtained from culture after CMV antigen stimulation. The sequence derives from a human donor in good health (CMV status not recorded). Some clones in this sample may be carry-over from other donors' samples. The chain is built from TRBV5-1 and TRBJ2-1; TRBD1 might be the D (6 bases). The CDR3 DNA follows: TGCGCCTCCCGCAGAGAGGGGGTAAGCTACAATGAGCAGTTCTTC. It specifies CASRREGVSYNEQFF.